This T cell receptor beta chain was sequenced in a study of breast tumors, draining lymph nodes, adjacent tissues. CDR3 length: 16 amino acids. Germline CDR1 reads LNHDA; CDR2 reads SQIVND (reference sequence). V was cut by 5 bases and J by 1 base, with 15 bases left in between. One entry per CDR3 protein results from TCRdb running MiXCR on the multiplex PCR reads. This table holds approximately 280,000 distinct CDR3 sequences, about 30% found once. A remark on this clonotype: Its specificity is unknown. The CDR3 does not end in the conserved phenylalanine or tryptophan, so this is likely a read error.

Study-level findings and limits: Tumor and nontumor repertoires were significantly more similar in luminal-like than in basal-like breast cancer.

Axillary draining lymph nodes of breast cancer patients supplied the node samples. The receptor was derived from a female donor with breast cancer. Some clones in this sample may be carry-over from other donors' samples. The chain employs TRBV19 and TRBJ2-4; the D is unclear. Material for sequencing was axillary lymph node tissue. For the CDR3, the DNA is TGTGCCAGTAGTCTCACCGGAGTGAGGGCCAAAAACATTCAGTACTCC. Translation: CASSLTGVRAKNIQYS.